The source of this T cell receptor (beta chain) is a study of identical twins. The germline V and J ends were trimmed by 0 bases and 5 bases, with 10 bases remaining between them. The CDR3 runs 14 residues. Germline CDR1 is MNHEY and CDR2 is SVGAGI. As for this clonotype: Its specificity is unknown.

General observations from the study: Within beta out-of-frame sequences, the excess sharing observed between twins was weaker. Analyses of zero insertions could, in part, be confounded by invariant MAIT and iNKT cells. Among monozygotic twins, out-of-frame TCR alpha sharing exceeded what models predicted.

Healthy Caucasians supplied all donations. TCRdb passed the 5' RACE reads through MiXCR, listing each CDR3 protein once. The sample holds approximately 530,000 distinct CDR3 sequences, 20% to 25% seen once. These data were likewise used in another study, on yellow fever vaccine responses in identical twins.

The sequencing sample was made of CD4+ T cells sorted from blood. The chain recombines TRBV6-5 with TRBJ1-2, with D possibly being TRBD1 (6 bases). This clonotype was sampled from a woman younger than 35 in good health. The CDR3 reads CASSYSSQGYGYTF. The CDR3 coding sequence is TGTGCCAGCAGTTACTCGTCCCAGGGGTATGGCTACACCTTC.